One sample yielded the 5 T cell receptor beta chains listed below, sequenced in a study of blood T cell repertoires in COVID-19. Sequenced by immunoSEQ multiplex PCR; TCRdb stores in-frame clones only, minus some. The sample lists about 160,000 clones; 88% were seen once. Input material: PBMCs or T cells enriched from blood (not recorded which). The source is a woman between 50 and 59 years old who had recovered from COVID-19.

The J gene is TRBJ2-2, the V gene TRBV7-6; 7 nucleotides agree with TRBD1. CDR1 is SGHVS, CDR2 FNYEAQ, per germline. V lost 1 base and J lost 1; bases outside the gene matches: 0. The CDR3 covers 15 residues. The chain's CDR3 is CASSLGTGNTGELFF. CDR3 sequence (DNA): TGTGCCAGCAGCTTAGGGACAGGGAACACCGGGGAGCTGTTTTTT.

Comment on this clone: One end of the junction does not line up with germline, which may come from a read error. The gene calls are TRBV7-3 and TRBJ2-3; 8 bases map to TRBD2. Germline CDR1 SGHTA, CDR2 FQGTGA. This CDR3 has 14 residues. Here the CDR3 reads CASSFLAGTDTQYF. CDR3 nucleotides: TGTGCCAGCAGCTTCCTAGCGGGCACGGATACGCAGTATTTT.

The CDR3 nucleotides are TGCGCCAGCAGTTGGGGAGGGGAAGCCAAAAACATTCAGTACTTC. Amino acid sequence: CASSWGGEAKNIQYF. The chain recombines TRBV5-1 with TRBJ2-4, with TRBD2 matching 7 bases. The CDR3 extends over 15 amino acids. J gave up 0 bases and V 5 bases, and 5 bases lay outside the gene matches. The germline V gene encodes CDR1 SGHRS and CDR2 YFSETQ.

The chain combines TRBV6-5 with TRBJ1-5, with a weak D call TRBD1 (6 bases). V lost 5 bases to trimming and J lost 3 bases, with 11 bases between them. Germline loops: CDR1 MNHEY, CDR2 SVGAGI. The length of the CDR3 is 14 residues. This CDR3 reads CASSIGQPNQPQHF. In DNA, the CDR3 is TGTGCCAGCAGTATAGGACAGCCCAATCAGCCCCAGCATTTT.

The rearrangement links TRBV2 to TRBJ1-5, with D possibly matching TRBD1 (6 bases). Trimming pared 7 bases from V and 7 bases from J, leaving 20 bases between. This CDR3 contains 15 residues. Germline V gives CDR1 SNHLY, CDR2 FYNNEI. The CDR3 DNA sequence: TGTGCCAGCAATCCCCAGGGAATTGGGGGCCAGCCCCAGCATTTT. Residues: CASNPQGIGGQPQHF.